One and the same sample provided the 14 T cell receptor beta chains below, sequenced in a study of response to subunit inactivated influenza vaccine. Using its own MiXCR run on the RT-PCR reads, TCRdb lists one record per CDR3 protein. In the table there are approximately 680,000 distinct CDR3 sequences, 15% to 17% of which are singletons. The sequences come from PBMCs from blood, collected approximately 13 days after vaccination. The receptors stem from a man aged 50 to 59 who received an inactivated influenza vaccine.

This clonotype appeared a few times. CDR3 in amino acids: CASSFDKPTGELFF. CDR3 coding DNA: TGCGCCAGCAGCTTTGACAAACCAACCGGGGAGCTGTTTTTT. The chain links TRBV5-1 to TRBJ2-2; D remains unclear. Trimming cost V 2 bases and J 5 bases, with 10 bases left between them. The CDR3 runs 14 residues. CDR1 SGHRS and CDR2 YFSETQ come from the germline V gene.

The chain is built from TRBV7-2 and TRBJ2-7; maybe TRBD1 (7 bases). Germline-derived CDR1 and CDR2 are SGHTA and FQGNSA. CDR3 size: 14 residues. The germline V and J ends were trimmed by 0 bases and 6 bases, with 12 bases remaining between them. This chain's CDR3 is CASSLAEGAFEQYF. In nucleotides, the CDR3 is TGTGCCAGCAGCTTAGCGGAGGGGGCTTTCGAGCAGTACTTC.

This clonotype was detected a few times. The chain joins TRBV4-1 to TRBJ2-3; unclear D gene. Germline V gene sequence: CDR1 MGHRA, CDR2 YSYEKL. The CDR3 has 17 residues. V was pared by 0 bases and J by 0 bases, with 13 bases between. The CDR3 bases are TGCGCCAGCAGCCAAGACCCTCCCCTAAGGAGCACAGATACGCAGTATTTT. The encoded protein is CASSQDPPLRSTDTQYF.

The rearrangement uses TRBV4-3 and TRBJ2-4; 8 bases fit TRBD1. Germline lookup yields CDR1 LGHNA and CDR2 YSLEER. The CDR3 totals 16 residues. With 2 bases clipped from V and 7 bases from J, the junction kept 10 bases outside the gene matches. CDR3 bases: TGCGCCAGCAGCCAATTAGACAAAGGACAGGGCAACATTCAGTACTTC. Amino acids: CASSQLDKGQGNIQYF.

This clonotype was seen a few times. This sequence joins TRBV29-1 and TRBJ2-5; 8 bases line up with TRBD2. With 0 bases clipped from V and 8 bases from J, the junction kept 8 bases outside the gene matches. Germline loops: CDR1 SQVTM, CDR2 ANQGSEA. The CDR3 sequence is 14 residues long. The CDR3 nucleotides are TGCAGCGTTGAAGAGTCTAGCGGGCTAGCTACCCAGTACTTC. This encodes CSVEESSGLATQYF.

This clonotype was observed a handful of times. The rearrangement links TRBV5-1 to TRBJ2-1; 14 bases are shared with TRBD2. Trimming removed 5 bases from V and 9 bases from J; junction bases left unmatched: 7. The CDR3 is made up of 15 amino acids. Germline loops: CDR1 SGHRS, CDR2 YFSETQ. CDR3 sequence: CASRPTSGGAIEQFF. Here the CDR3 DNA reads TGCGCCAGCAGACCGACTAGCGGGGGGGCCATTGAGCAGTTCTTC.

CDR3 in amino acids: CASSQLAGTAYEQYF. Written as DNA, the CDR3 is TGTGCCAGCAGCCAACTAGCGGGTACAGCCTACGAGCAGTACTTC. The chain joins TRBV6-1 to TRBJ2-7; 9 positions match TRBD2. Germline loops: CDR1 MNHNS, CDR2 SASEGT. The CDR3 is 15 amino acids. V lost 6 bases and J lost 2; bases outside the gene matches: 8.

In its sample, this clonotype was seen a few times. This rearrangement joins TRBV7-2 to TRBJ2-7; TRBD1 matches 8 bases. CDR3 length: 16 amino acids. Losses at the gene ends were 1 base for V and 2 bases for J; bases not matched to a gene: 7. Germline values: CDR1 SGHTA, CDR2 FQGNSA. The CDR3 spells CASSLEWDRMPYEQYF. CDR3 DNA: TGTGCCAGCAGCTTAGAATGGGACAGGATGCCCTACGAGCAGTACTTC.

This clonotype has just a few counts. The chain has TRBV3-1 and TRBJ1-2, with D unresolved. This CDR3 comprises 17 residues. V was trimmed by 0 bases and J by 3 bases, leaving 17 bases between them. In germline, CDR1 is LGHDT, CDR2 YNNKEL (reference sequence). CDR3 nucleotide sequence: TGTGCCAGCAGCCAAGATGGTAAACGGCTTCACTACTATGGCTACACCTTC. The encoded protein is CASSQDGKRLHYYGYTF.

This sequence joins TRBV7-6 and TRBJ2-2; unclear D gene. Germline values: CDR1 SGHVS, CDR2 FNYEAQ. V dropped 6 bases and J dropped 5 bases, with 16 bases sitting between them. The CDR3 runs 15 residues. CDR3 protein: CASRPMPTRTGELFF. Here the CDR3 DNA reads TGTGCCAGCAGACCAATGCCGACTCGAACCGGGGAGCTGTTTTTT.

The table lists this clonotype with a few counts. The rearrangement uses TRBV29-1 and TRBJ2-1; 7 nucleotides line up with TRBD1. This CDR3 is built from 16 residues. The J segment lost 8 bases and the V segment lost 0 bases, leaving 13 bases of the junction unmatched. The germline CDR1 and CDR2 sequences are SQVTM and ANQGSEA. The CDR3 sequence: CSVEDKDSNRGDEQFF. CDR3 DNA sequence: TGCAGCGTTGAAGATAAAGACAGCAACAGGGGCGATGAGCAGTTCTTC.

The chain uses TRBV2 and TRBJ2-2; 9 nucleotides agree with TRBD1. J gave up 4 bases and V 0 bases, and 3 bases lay outside the gene matches. This CDR3 region has 16 residues. CDR1 is SNHLY, CDR2 FYNNEI, per germline. The CDR3 sequence is CASSEAGTGLTGELFF. CDR3 nucleotide sequence: TGTGCCAGCAGTGAAGCCGGGACAGGGCTCACCGGGGAGCTGTTTTTT.

This clonotype occurred a few times. V is TRBV29-1 and J is TRBJ2-5, with D possibly called TRBD1 or TRBD2 (7 bases each). CDR1 is SQVTM, CDR2 ANQGSEA, per germline. The CDR3 sequence is 13 residues long. V shed 2 bases and J shed 5 bases, with 12 bases lying between them. The CDR3 nucleotides read TGCAGCGTTGAACCCAGGGGGGGGGAGACCCAGTACTTC. The encoded protein is CSVEPRGGETQYF.

In this sample, this clonotype turned up a few times. The chain couples TRBV20-1 to TRBJ2-1; D unclear. In germline, CDR1 is DFQATT, CDR2 SNEGSKA (reference sequence). The CDR3 has 12 residues. Trimming removed 2 bases at V and 10 bases at J, with 12 bases between. CDR3 nucleotide sequence: TGCAGTGCTAGATCCTTTACGGGCGAGCAGTTCTTC. Translated: CSARSFTGEQFF.